Below, one T cell receptor (beta chain) is given with its context. This sample was taken from a study of blood T cell repertoires in COVID-19. Study-level background: PBMCs, B-cell-depleted T cells, or T cells were the source of the cDNA or gDNA that made up the material.

Method: immunoSEQ multiplex PCR; TCRdb's copy keeps in-frame clones and lacks some. The sample records 57,000 or so clones, around 81% being singletons. Trimming cost V 5 bases and J 8 bases; bases outside gene matches: 9. There are 15 residues in the CDR3. Per germline, CDR1 MNHEY and CDR2 SVGAGI. The rearrangement joins TRBV6-5 to TRBJ1-6; 7 nucleotides match TRBD1. The sequencing input was peripheral blood. This receptor was identified in a man between 65 and 85 years old with acute or convalescent COVID-19. CDR3 sequence: CASSLSTGVDSPLHF. Here the CDR3 DNA reads TGTGCCAGCAGTCTAAGCACAGGGGTTGATTCACCCCTCCACTTT.